This TCR beta chain was profiled in a study of T cells in Graves' hyperthyroidism and ophthalmopathy. PBMCs were derived from 7.5 to 10 ml fresh peripheral blood. This clonotype was seen ten or more times. Antigen unknown. Study findings and constraints: The model made its ophthalmopathy prediction, and onset followed a median approximately 6 months later. A model of 13 V-J pairs discriminated ophthalmopathy from stable hyperthyroidism. The blood repertoire included most of the expanded thyroid clonotypes above 0.001.

TCR beta CDR3 region amplification was performed from RNA transcripts. The primer set for the first-round RT-PCR of the TCR CDR3 was HTBI. MiXCR was run by TCRdb on the multiplex PCR reads, yielding one entry per CDR3 protein. The data show fewer than 450,000 distinct CDR3 sequences, approximately 18% seen once. The CDR3 loop spans 16 amino acids. Germline values: CDR1 SEHNR, CDR2 FQNEAQ (reference sequence). Trimming cost V 5 bases and J 0 bases, with 15 bases left between them. Sample: blood. The rearrangement uses TRBV7-9 and TRBJ2-3; possible D gene TRBD1, 7 bases. This TCR was sampled from a woman younger than 45 with Graves' hyperthyroidism that later progressed to Graves' ophthalmopathy. CDR3 DNA: TGTGCCAGCAGCCGGCCGACAGGGACTAGCACAGATACGCAGTATTTT. Translation gives CASSRPTGTSTDTQYF. The full variable domain, in which reference TRBV7-9 and TRBJ2-3 provide the parts outside the CDR3, is DTGVSQNPRHKITKRGQNVTFRCDPISEHNRLYWYRQTLGQGPEFLTYFQNEAQLEKSRLLSDRFSAERPKGSFSTLEIQRTEQGDSAMYLCASSRPTGTSTDTQYFGPGTRLTVL.